The 27 T cell receptor beta chains below were found in one sample sequenced in a study of shared clonotypes between healthy human individuals. The table came from immunoSEQ multiplex PCR; TCRdb's copy has only in-frame clones and leaves some out. The table has about 490,000 clones, about 84% seen once. The sequenced sample was PBMCs. All receptors come from a woman between 40 and 55 years old in good health. Some clones in this sample may be carry-over from other donors' samples.

The chain is built from TRBV6-5 and TRBJ2-5; D not resolved. Trimming shortened V by 7 bases and J by 5 bases, and 14 bases separated the two germline ends. The V gene's germline CDR1 is MNHEY and CDR2 SVGAGI. The length of the CDR3 is 13 residues. For the CDR3, the DNA is TGTGCCAGCACCACCGGTCCCAGGGAGACCCAGTACTTC. Translated: CASTTGPRETQYF.

This clone showed up just a few times. The rearrangement joins TRBV23-1 to TRBJ1-4; D perhaps matches TRBD1 (6 bases). TRBV23-1 is annotated as an ORF whose role is uncertain. V was pared by 0 bases and J by 6 bases, with 11 bases between. The CDR3 is 15 residues long. In DNA, the CDR3 is TGCGCCAGCAGTCAATCGGGACAACAGGATGAAAAACTGTTTTTT. Protein: CASSQSGQQDEKLFF.

This clone was detected once. The rearrangement joins TRBV19 to TRBJ1-1; perhaps TRBD1 as D (6 bases). The CDR3 spans 15 residues. Germline V gene lookup returns CDR1 LNHDA and CDR2 SQIVND (reference sequence). V lost 9 bases to trimming and J lost 3 bases, with 20 bases between them. In DNA, the CDR3 is TGTGCCAGCGATGAGTTCCAGGGGACCCACACTGAAGCTTTCTTT. This codes for CASDEFQGTHTEAFF.

Concerning this clone: A much more abundant neighbour one base away suggests this may be a read error. The gene calls are TRBV27 and TRBJ2-7; 10 bases align to TRBD2. The CDR3 consists of 20 residues. Germline V CDR1 and CDR2: MNHEY, SMNVEV (reference sequence). With V trimmed by 4 bases and J by 2 bases, 20 bases remained unmatched. CDR3 DNA: TGTGCCAGCAGTTCAGAACCCGGCTTTCCGGGGACTAGCGATACCTACGAGCAGTACTTC. Its translation: CASSSEPGFPGTSDTYEQYF.

V and J are TRBV6-5 and TRBJ2-1, with 9 bases that match TRBD2. The trim removed 4 bases at V and 7 bases at J, leaving 11 bases unmatched. There are 16 residues in the CDR3. CDR1 and CDR2 (germline): MNHEY, SVGAGI. The CDR3 DNA sequence: TGTGCCAGCAGTTTTCTAGCGGGAAGTGGTCGGAATGAGCAGTTCTTC. It translates to CASSFLAGSGRNEQFF.

The chain combines TRBV15 with TRBJ1-2, with TRBD1 matching 7 bases. Germline V lookup: CDR1 LNHNV, CDR2 YYDKDF (reference sequence). The junction had 10 bases not matched to a gene; V was cut back by 2 bases and J by 4 bases. This CDR3 comprises 16 residues. CDR3 DNA sequence: TGTGCCACCAGCAGACGGATCGCCTCAGGGGGCTATGGCTACACCTTC. As protein: CATSRRIASGGYGYTF.

In this sample, this clone turned up a few times. The chain recombines TRBV7-6 with TRBJ2-7; D remains unclear. Germline V gene data show CDR1 as SGHVS and CDR2 as FNYEAQ. Trimming removed 2 bases at V and 0 bases at J, with 8 bases between. There are 14 residues in the CDR3. For the CDR3, the DNA is TGTGCCAGCAGCTTAAGGCAGCCCTCCTACGAGCAGTACTTC. Encoded protein: CASSLRQPSYEQYF.

Details on this clone: A far larger clone is off by one base, so a read error is likely. This same CDR3 is encoded by further DNA sequences in the sample. This chain uses TRBV27 with TRBJ2-7; the D is unclear. CDR1 and CDR2 from the germline V gene are MNHEY and SMNVEV (reference sequence). The CDR3 runs to 11 residues. The CDR3 DNA follows: TGTGCCAGCAGTTCGGGCTACGAGCAGTACTTT. Its protein product is CASSSGYEQYF.

This chain connects TRBV18 to TRBJ2-1; D call uncertain. This CDR3 region has 12 residues. V lost 6 bases to trimming and J lost 11 bases, with 14 bases between them. Germline CDR1 reads KGHSH; CDR2 reads LQKENI. This CDR3 reads CASSPDTRQQFF. The CDR3 DNA sequence: TGTGCCAGCTCTCCCGACACCCGACAGCAGTTCTTC.

The chain joins TRBV28 to TRBJ2-3; 12 bases fit TRBD1. CDR1 MDHEN and CDR2 SYDVKM come from the germline V gene. V lost 5 bases to trimming and J lost 4 bases; unmatched junction nucleotides: 4. This CDR3 is 15 amino acids long. Here the CDR3 DNA reads TGTGCCAGCAGTCTTGGGACAGGGGGCGCAGATACGCAGTATTTT. Protein product: CASSLGTGGADTQYF. Full variable domain (remainder filled in from reference TRBV28 and TRBJ2-3): DVKVTQSSRYLVKRTGEKVFLECVQDMDHENMFWYRQDPGLGLRLIYFSYDVKMKEKGDIPEGYSVSREKKERFSLILESASTNQTSMYLCASSLGTGGADTQYFGPGTRLTVL.

The chain carries TRBV10-3 and TRBJ1-4; tentatively, D is TRBD1 (6 bases). V gave up 6 bases and J gave up 0 bases, with 8 bases separating them. The length of the CDR3 is 14 residues. Germline CDR1 reads ENHRY; CDR2 reads SYGVKD. The CDR3 region has the DNA TGTGCCATCAGGGACAGTGCAACTAATGAAAAACTGTTTTTT. This codes for CAIRDSATNEKLFF.

Only one count was recorded for this clone. This could be a read error, since a much larger clone is one nucleotide away. The rearrangement joins TRBV2 to TRBJ1-4, with D possibly being TRBD1 (5 bases). Trimming removed 2 bases from V and 11 bases from J, with 15 bases in between. This CDR3 comprises 14 residues. Germline lookup yields CDR1 SNHLY and CDR2 FYNNEI. CDR3 nucleotides: TGTGCCAGCAGTGAAATGGACGGGGGGATTAAACTGTTTTTT. It is translated as CASSEMDGGIKLFF.

This clone was observed a handful of times. The chain joins TRBV7-7 to TRBJ1-1; D unresolved. Germline V CDR1 and CDR2: SSHAT, FNYEAQ (reference sequence). CDR3 size: 12 residues. The CDR3 sequence is CAILVAGTEAFF. In DNA, the CDR3 is TGTGCTATCCTCGTGGCCGGCACTGAAGCTTTCTTT.

As concerns this clone: Sequence at one end of the junction differs from germline and may be a read error. The gene calls are TRBV5-1 and TRBJ1-4; maybe TRBD1 (5 bases). The CDR3 is made up of 14 amino acids. Germline V CDR1 and CDR2: SGHRS, YFSETQ. CDR3 in amino acids: CASSSSSVRDGQIF. The CDR3 nucleotides are TGCGCCAGCAGCTCATCCTCAGTCCGGGACGGGCAAATTTTT.

Notes on this clone: Only one base separates this from a far larger clonotype, so it likely reflects a read error. The chain combines TRBV19 with TRBJ1-2, with D perhaps TRBD1 (6 bases). This CDR3 spans 15 amino acids. CDR1 is LNHDA and CDR2 is SQIVND in the germline V gene (reference sequence). The CDR3 spells CASSPQGGKGYGCTF. The CDR3 DNA is TGTGCCAGTAGTCCACAAGGGGGAAAGGGCTATGGCTGCACCTTC.

The chain recombines TRBV12-5 with TRBJ2-1, with a tentative D call TRBD2 (6 bases). The CDR3 is 17 amino acids. Trimming stripped 7 bases from V and 0 bases from J, with 19 bases between. The V gene's germline CDR1 is LGHNT and CDR2 FRNRAP. CDR3 in DNA: TGTGCTAGTGCCACCCCCCGGGGGTCAAGCTCCTACAATGAGCAGTTCTTC. Its protein is CASATPRGSSSYNEQFF.

The V gene is TRBV9, the J gene TRBJ2-6; 10 bases match TRBD2. With 4 bases clipped from V and 0 bases from J, the junction kept 1 base outside the gene matches. Germline-derived CDR1 and CDR2 are SGDLS and YYNGEE. This CDR3 is built from 16 residues. In nucleotides, the CDR3 is TGTGCCAGCAGCCCTAGCGGGAGCTCTGGGGCCAACGTCCTGACTTTC. Amino acid sequence: CASSPSGSSGANVLTF.

V is TRBV7-3 and J is TRBJ2-7; TRBD2 agrees at 8 bases. From germline, CDR1 is SGHTA and CDR2 FQGTGA. CDR3 length: 14 amino acids. The trim removed 4 bases at V and 4 bases at J, leaving 6 bases unmatched. The CDR3 DNA is TGTGCCAGCAGCTACTCAGCGGGAGCGTACGAGCAGTACTTC. This encodes CASSYSAGAYEQYF.

The rearrangement uses TRBV18 and TRBJ2-7; no firm D call. In germline, CDR1 is KGHSH, CDR2 LQKENI. V lost 6 bases and J lost 3, with 15 bases in between. The CDR3 contains 14 residues. The CDR3 bases are TGTGCCAGCTCCCCTACCGATAGGGACTACGAGCAGTACTTC. It codes for CASSPTDRDYEQYF.

This sequence joins TRBV7-8 and TRBJ1-2; D remains unclear. Germline CDR1 and CDR2: SGHVS and FQNEAQ. Trimming took 1 base from V and 5 from J, leaving 8 bases between them. The CDR3 consists of 13 residues. CDR3 coding DNA: TGTGCCAGCAGCTTAGGCTTAGGTTATGGCTACACCTTC. It encodes CASSLGLGYGYTF.

For this clone: The same CDR3 also results from other DNA sequences found in this sample. V usage is TRBV5-1 and J usage is TRBJ2-5; D remains ambiguous. V was shortened by 2 bases and J by 5 bases, with 4 bases between the two germline ends. From germline, CDR1 is SGHRS and CDR2 YFSETQ. This CDR3 region has 11 residues. The CDR3 protein is CASSLEETQYF. CDR3 coding DNA: TGCGCCAGCAGCTTAGAGGAGACCCAGTACTTC. Complete variable domain (other parts from reference TRBV5-1 and TRBJ2-5): KAGVTQTPRYLIKTRGQQVTLSCSPISGHRSVSWYQQTPGQGLQFLFEYFSETQRNKGNFPGRFSGRQFSNSRSEMNVSTLELGDSALYLCASSLEETQYFGPGTRLLVL.

The CDR3 region has the DNA TGTGCCAGCCGCCGAGGGACAGGCTCCTACAATGAGCAGTTCTTC. Translation gives CASRRGTGSYNEQFF. The chain combines TRBV7-2 with TRBJ2-1; 8 bases line up with TRBD1. With 8 bases clipped from V and 0 bases from J, the junction kept 6 bases outside the gene matches. This CDR3 has 15 amino acids. Germline CDR1 is SGHTA and CDR2 is FQGNSA.

As concerns this clone: A far larger clone is just one base off, so this is likely a read error. This specimen includes other DNA sequences encoding the same CDR3. J is TRBJ1-3 and V is TRBV6-6; D unclear. CDR1 and CDR2 from the germline V gene are MNHNY and SVGAGI (reference sequence). The CDR3 covers 13 residues. The V end lost 10 bases, the J end lost 3 bases, and 13 bases lay between the germline ends. The CDR3 reads CATSPAVGNTIYF. For the CDR3, the DNA is TGTGCCACCTCTCCCGCTGTTGGAAACACCATATATTTT.

V and J are TRBV4-2 and TRBJ2-1, with D maybe TRBD2 (5 bases). Trimming took 4 bases from V and 10 from J, leaving 17 bases between them. The CDR3 is 14 residues long. The germline CDR1 and CDR2 sequences are LGHNA and YNFKEQ. The CDR3, as DNA: TGTGCCAGCAGCCCGGGTGAGCGGTTCAAGGAGCAGTTCTTC. Translating gives CASSPGERFKEQFF.

V and J are TRBV28 and TRBJ2-3, with D perhaps assigned TRBD1 or TRBD2 (5 bases each). V shed 3 bases and J shed 0 bases, with 10 bases lying between them. This CDR3 comprises 15 residues. In germline, CDR1 is MDHEN, CDR2 SYDVKM. The CDR3 loop is CASSFRDGSTDTQYF. In nucleotides, the CDR3 is TGTGCCAGCAGTTTCCGGGACGGAAGCACAGATACGCAGTATTTT.

This chain links TRBV10-3 with TRBJ1-2, with D perhaps matching TRBD1 (6 bases). The V and J ends lost 6 bases and 4 bases respectively, with 12 bases between them. The germline CDR1 and CDR2 sequences are ENHRY and SYGVKD. This CDR3 is built from 13 residues. This chain's CDR3 is CAIRKQGAYGYTF. CDR3 nucleotide sequence: TGTGCCATCAGGAAACAGGGAGCCTATGGCTACACCTTC.

The chain links TRBV6-1 to TRBJ2-7; D is perhaps TRBD2 (6 bases). Germline CDR1 reads MNHNS; CDR2 reads SASEGT. Trimming removed 6 bases from V and 0 bases from J, with 15 bases in between. The CDR3 is 15 amino acids. The DNA for the CDR3 is TGTGCCAGCAGATTTAGGCCTAGCGTCTCCTACGAGCAGTACTTC. This sequence encodes CASRFRPSVSYEQYF.